Sequencing of this TCR beta chain was carried out in a study of blood T cell repertoires in COVID-19. About the research overall: COVID-19 samples collected from the United States, Italy and Spain covered acute and convalescent phases.

This CDR3 comprises 14 residues. Deletions cut 5 bases from V and 7 bases from J, with 14 bases between. Germline assignment: CDR1 SEHNR and CDR2 FQNEAQ (reference sequence). The Seattle site enrolled patients during active infection and followed them longitudinally. As handled by the study authors: Amplification of reference gene primers was used by the study to estimate nucleated cell counts. Measured with immunoSEQ multiplex PCR; TCRdb has only the in-frame clones, and not every one. That table furnishes V, J and clone size, whereas the DNA furnished D and trimming. This sample yields some 390,000 clones, of which approximately 91% are seen a single time; under 2% belongs to the top ten.

Sequenced material: peripheral blood. This TCR came from a woman aged 40 to 50 with COVID-19, enrolled during active disease. The genes are TRBV7-9 and TRBJ1-4, with D possibly being TRBD1 (6 bases). The CDR3: CASSAGAGIEKLFF. The DNA for the CDR3 is TGTGCCAGCAGCGCGGGGGCGGGAATTGAAAAACTGTTTTTT.